These T cell receptor beta chains were read from a single sample in a study of T cell responses to AZD1222 COVID-19 vaccine. The table came from immunoSEQ multiplex PCR; TCRdb's copy has only in-frame clones and leaves some out. The repertoire consists of around 120,000 clones, with 90% to 95% occurring once and the leading ten covering over 2.5%. The sample in question was peripheral blood, obtained on day 0 of AZD1222 vaccination. The source is an adult in good health. Each CDR3 is given with its conserved first and last residue. A D gene is named only where the DNA matches it firmly. Size tells how often a clone was seen (once, few, many) or the class of an expanded clone, and some rows leave it out.

TRBV27	TRBJ1-6	-	-	TGTGCCAGCAGGTTTTTGGGGAGGGATAATTCACCCCTCCACTTT	CASRFLGRDNSPLHF
TRBV19	TRBJ1-5	-	-	TGTGCCAGCCTAGGGAAGGGTCAGCCCCAGCATTTT	CASLGKGQPQHF
TRBV20-1	TRBJ1-1	-	-	TGCAGTGCAAGTCCCACAGGGATTGACACTGAAGCTTTCTTT	CSASPTGIDTEAFF
TRBV4-2	TRBJ1-6	-	-	TGTGCCAGCAGCCAAGAAGCCGGGACCTCACCCCTCCACTTT	CASSQEAGTSPLHF
TRBV9	TRBJ2-7	-	-	TGTGCCAGCAGCGTAACGGGGAGCTCCTACGAGCAGTACTTC	CASSVTGSSYEQYF
TRBV5-1	TRBJ2-7	-	-	TGCGCCAGCAGCTCCAGATGGGGGATCTCCTACGAGCAGTACTTC	CASSSRWGISYEQYF
TRBV7-9	TRBJ2-7	TRBD2	-	TGTGCCAGCAGCTTAGACACGGGAGGCGAGCAGTACTTC	CASSLDTGGEQYF
TRBV19	TRBJ1-1	-	few	TGTGCCAGTACCTATACCATGGTAGGCACTGAAGCTTTCTTT	CASTYTMVGTEAFF
TRBV30	TRBJ1-1	TRBD1	-	TGTGCCCGGAGGCGCGGGTTTGACAGGGTGGGTGAAGCTTTCTTT	CARRRGFDRVGEAFF
TRBV6-4	TRBJ1-1	TRBD1	-	TGTGCCAGCAGGTCAACTCGACAGGGCACTGAAGCTTTCTTT	CASRSTRQGTEAFF
TRBV2	TRBJ1-2	-	-	TGTGCCACCCAGGACACTGACTATGGCTACACCTTC	CATQDTDYGYTF
TRBV7-8	TRBJ2-7	TRBD2	-	TGTGCCAGCAGCGGAGGGACTAGCGGGTACTACGAGCAGTACTTC	CASSGGTSGYYEQYF
TRBV10-3	TRBJ2-7	-	-	TGTGCCATCAGTGAGAACGGTAGGGCAGTGGGGACCTACGAGCAGTACTTC	CAISENGRAVGTYEQYF
TRBV24-1	TRBJ2-1	-	-	TGTGCCACCAGTGATGTCCGGGACTCGTACAATGAGCAGTTCTTC	CATSDVRDSYNEQFF
TRBV27	TRBJ2-2	-	once	TGTGCCAGCAGTTCCCCGTGGCAGGGTGGGACCGGGGAGCTGTTTTTT	CASSSPWQGGTGELFF
TRBV30	TRBJ2-5	-	-	TGTGCCTGTGCCCGGTCACAAGAGACCCAGTACTTC	CACARSQETQYF
TRBV5-1	TRBJ1-5	-	few	TGCGCCAGCAGCTTGGGGTTGGACAATCAGCCCCAGCATTTT	CASSLGLDNQPQHF
TRBV2	TRBJ1-5	-	-	TGTGCCAGCAACCGGGGGCATGGCAATCAGCCCCAGCATTTT	CASNRGHGNQPQHF